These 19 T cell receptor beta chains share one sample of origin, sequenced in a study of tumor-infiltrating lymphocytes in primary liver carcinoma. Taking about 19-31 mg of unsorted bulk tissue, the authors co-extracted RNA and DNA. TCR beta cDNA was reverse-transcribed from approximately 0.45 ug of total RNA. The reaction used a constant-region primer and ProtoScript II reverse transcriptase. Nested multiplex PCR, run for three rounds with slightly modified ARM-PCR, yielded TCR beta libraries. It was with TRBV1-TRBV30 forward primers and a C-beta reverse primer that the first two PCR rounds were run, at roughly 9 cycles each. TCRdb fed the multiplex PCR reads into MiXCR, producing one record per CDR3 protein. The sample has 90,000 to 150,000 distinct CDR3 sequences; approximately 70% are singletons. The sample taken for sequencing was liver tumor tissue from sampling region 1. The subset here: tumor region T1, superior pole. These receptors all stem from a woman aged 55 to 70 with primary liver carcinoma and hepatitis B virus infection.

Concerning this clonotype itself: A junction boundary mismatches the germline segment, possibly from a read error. CDR3 bases: TGTGCCAGCAGCTCTACCGGGGGTGAGACTCAGTACTTC. It is translated as CASSSTGGETQYF. The chain joins TRBV11-2 to TRBJ2-5, with D possibly being TRBD2 (6 bases). The CDR3 loop spans 13 amino acids. The germline V gene has CDR1 SGHAT and CDR2 FQNNGV.

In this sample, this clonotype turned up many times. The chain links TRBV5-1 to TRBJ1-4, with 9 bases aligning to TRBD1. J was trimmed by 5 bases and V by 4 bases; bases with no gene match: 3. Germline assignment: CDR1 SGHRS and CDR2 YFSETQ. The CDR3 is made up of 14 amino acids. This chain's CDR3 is CASSPGQGNEKLFF. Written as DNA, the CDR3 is TGCGCCAGCAGCCCCGGACAGGGGAATGAAAAACTGTTTTTT.

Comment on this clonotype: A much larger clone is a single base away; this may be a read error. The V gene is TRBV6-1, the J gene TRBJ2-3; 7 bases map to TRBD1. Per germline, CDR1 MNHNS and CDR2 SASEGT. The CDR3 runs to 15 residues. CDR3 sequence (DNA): TGTGTCAGCAGTCTTCGGACAGGAAGCACAGATACGCAGTATTTT. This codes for CVSSLRTGSTDTQYF.

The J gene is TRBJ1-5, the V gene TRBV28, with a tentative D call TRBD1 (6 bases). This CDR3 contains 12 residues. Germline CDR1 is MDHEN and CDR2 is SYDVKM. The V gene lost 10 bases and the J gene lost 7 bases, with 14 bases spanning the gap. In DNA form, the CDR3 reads TGTGCCAACTGGGCGGGACACCAGCCCCAGCATTTT. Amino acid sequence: CANWAGHQPQHF.

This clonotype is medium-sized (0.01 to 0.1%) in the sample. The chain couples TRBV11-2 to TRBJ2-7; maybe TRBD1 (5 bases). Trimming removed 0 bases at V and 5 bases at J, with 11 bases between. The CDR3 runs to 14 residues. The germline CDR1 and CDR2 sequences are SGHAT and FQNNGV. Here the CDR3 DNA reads TGTGCCAGCAGCTTAGATCGAAGGGGTAACGAGCAGTACTTC. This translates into CASSLDRRGNEQYF.

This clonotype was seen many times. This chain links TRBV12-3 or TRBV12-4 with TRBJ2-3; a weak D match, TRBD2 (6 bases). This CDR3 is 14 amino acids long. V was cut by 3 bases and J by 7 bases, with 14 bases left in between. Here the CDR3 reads CASSFLGGGYTQYF. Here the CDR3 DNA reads TGTGCCAGCAGTTTCTTGGGAGGCGGTTATACGCAGTATTTT.

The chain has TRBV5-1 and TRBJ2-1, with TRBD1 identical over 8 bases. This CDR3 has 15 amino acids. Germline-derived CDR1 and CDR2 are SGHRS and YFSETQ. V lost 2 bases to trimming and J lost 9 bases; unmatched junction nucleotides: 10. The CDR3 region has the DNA TGCGCCAGCAGCTTAGCGACAGGGGACCTGGGTGAGCAGTTCTTC. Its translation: CASSLATGDLGEQFF.

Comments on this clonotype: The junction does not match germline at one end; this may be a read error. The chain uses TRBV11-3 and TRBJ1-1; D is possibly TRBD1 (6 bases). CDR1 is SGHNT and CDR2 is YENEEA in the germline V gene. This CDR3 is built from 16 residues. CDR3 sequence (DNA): TGTGCCAGCGGCTTACGACAAGGGGGTTTGGACACTGAAGCTTTCTTT. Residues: CASGLRQGGLDTEAFF.

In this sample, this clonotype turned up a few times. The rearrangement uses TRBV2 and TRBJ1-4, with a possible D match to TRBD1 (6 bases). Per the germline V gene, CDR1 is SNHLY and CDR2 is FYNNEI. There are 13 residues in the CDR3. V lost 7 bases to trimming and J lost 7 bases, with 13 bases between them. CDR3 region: CASKGTPSEKLFF. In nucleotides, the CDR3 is TGTGCCAGCAAGGGGACACCTTCTGAAAAACTGTTTTTT.

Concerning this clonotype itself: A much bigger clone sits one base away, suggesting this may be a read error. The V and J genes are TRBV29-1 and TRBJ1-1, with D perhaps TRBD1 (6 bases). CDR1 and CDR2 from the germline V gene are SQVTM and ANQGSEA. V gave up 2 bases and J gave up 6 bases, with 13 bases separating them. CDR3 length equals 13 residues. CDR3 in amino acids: CSVEQGSFPEAFF. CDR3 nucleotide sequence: TGCAGCGTTGAACAGGGGTCTTTCCCTGAAGCTTTCTTT.

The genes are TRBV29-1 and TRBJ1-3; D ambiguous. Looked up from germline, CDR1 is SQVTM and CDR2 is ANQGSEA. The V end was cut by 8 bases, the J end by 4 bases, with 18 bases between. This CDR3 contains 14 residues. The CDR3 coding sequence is TGCAGCATTGTAGGCGGATACTCCGGAAACACCATATATTTT. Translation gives CSIVGGYSGNTIYF. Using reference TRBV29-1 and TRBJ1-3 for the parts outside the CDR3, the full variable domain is SAVISQKPSRDICQRGTSLTIQCQVDSQVTMMFWYRQQPGQSLTLIATANQGSEATYESGFVIDKFPISRPNLTFSTLTVSNMSPEDSSIYLCSIVGGYSGNTIYFGEGSWLTVV.

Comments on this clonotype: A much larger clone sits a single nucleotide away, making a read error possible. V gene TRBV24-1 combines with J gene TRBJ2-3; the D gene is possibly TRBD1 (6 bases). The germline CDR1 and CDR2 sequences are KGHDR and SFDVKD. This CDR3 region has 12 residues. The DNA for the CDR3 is TGTGCCACCAGTGCAGGGGCAGATATGCAGTATTTT. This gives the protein CATSAGADMQYF.

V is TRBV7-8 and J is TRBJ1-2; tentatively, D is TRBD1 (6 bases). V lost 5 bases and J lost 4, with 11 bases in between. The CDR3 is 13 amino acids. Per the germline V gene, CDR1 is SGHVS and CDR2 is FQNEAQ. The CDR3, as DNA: TGTGCCAGCAGCCAGGGACAACTCTATGGCTACACCTTC. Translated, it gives CASSQGQLYGYTF. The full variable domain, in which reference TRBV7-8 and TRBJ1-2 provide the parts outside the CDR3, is GAGVSQSPRYKVAKRGQDVALRCDPISGHVSLFWYQQALGQGPEFLTYFQNEAQLDKSGLPSDRFFAERPEGSVSTLKIQRTQQEDSAVYLCASSQGQLYGYTFGSGTRLTVV.

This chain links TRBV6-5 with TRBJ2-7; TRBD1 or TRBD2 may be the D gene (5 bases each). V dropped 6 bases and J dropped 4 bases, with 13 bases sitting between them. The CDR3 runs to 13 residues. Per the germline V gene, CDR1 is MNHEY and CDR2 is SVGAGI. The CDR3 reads CASRIGTAYEQYF. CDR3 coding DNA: TGTGCCAGCAGAATAGGGACCGCATACGAGCAGTACTTC.

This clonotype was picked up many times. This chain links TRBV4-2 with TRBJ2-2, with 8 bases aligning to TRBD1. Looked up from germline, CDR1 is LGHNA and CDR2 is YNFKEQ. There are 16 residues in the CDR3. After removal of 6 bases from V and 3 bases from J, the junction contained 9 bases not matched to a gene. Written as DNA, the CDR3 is TGTGCCAGCAGTCAGCAGGGGGCGCGAGACACCGGGGAGCTGTTTTTT. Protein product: CASSQQGARDTGELFF.

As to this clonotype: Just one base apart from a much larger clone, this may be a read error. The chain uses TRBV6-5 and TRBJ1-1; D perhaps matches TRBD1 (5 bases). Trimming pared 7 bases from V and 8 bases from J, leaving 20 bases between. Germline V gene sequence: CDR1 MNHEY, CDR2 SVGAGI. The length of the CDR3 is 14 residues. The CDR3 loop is CASIDLRTYGEAFF. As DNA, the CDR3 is TGTGCCAGCATTGACCTAAGGACATATGGCGAAGCTTTCTTT.

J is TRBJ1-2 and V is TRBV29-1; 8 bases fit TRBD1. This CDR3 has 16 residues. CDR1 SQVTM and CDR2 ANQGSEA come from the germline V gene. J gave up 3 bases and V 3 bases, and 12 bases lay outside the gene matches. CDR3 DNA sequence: TGCAGCGTTGAGGGTTCAGCGACAGGGGTACACTATGGCTACACCTTC. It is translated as CSVEGSATGVHYGYTF.

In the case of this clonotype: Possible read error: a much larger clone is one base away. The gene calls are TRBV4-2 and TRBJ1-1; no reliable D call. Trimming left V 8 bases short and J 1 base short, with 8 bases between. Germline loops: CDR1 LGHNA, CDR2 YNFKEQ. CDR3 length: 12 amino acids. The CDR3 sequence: CASRPENTEAFF. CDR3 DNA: TGTGCCAGCCGCCCCGAGAACACTGAAGCTTTCTTT.

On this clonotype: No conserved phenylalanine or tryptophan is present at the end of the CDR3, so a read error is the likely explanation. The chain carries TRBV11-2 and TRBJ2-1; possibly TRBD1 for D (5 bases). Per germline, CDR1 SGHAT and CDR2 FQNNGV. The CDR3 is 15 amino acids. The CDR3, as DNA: TGTGCCAGCAACTTATTCCAGGGCTTGGTCAATGAGCAGTTCCTC. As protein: CASNLFQGLVNEQFL.